The T cell receptor (beta chain) described here comes from a study of cytomegalovirus exposure and HLA in healthy donors. Researchers ran the PCR with 60 Vbeta and 13 Jbeta primers. TCRdb's copy holds only in-frame clones and misses some; the assay was immunoSEQ multiplex PCR. The repertoire includes some 130,000 clones, 75% of them detected once, and around 7% sits in the top ten. Points from the study as a whole: Immune exposure data for these donors was limited to CMV serostatus. Being indistinguishable, some V segments were excluded, TRBV6-2 and TRBV6-3 among them.

Looked up from germline, CDR1 is SGHTS and CDR2 is YDEGEE. This CDR3 comprises 17 residues. J lost 0 bases, V lost 0 bases, and 7 bases had no gene match. Details on this clone: As yet, its antigen is unknown.

The sequence came from a young man in good health and CMV-seronegative. The sample was PBMCs. The chain carries TRBV5-8 and TRBJ2-5; TRBD2 agrees at 8 bases. The CDR3 here is CASSLGVLAGNQETQYF. The CDR3 region has the DNA TGTGCCAGCAGCTTGGGGGTGTTAGCGGGGAACCAAGAGACCCAGTACTTC.